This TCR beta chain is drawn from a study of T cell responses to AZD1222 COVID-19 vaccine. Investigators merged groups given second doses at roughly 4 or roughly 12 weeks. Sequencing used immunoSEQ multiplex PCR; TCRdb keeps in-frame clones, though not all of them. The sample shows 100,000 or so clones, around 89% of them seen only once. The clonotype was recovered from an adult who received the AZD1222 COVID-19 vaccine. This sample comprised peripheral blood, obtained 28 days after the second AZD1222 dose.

The chain's CDR3 is CASSDAQVHQILNTEAFF. CDR3 DNA sequence: TGTGCCAGCAGTGACGCACAGGTACACCAAATTTTGAACACTGAAGCTTTCTTT. The chain carries TRBV6-1 and TRBJ1-1; D possibly corresponds to TRBD1 (5 bases). Germline V lookup: CDR1 MNHNS, CDR2 SASEGT. Trimming left V 3 bases short and J 0 bases short, with 20 bases between. CDR3 length: 18 amino acids.